The clone carrying this TCR beta chain was picked up many times. What it recognizes is unknown. These data originate in a study of sequential checkpoint blockade in melanoma. Study-wide background: Both treatment sequences were followed by maintenance nivolumab. 90 to 95 pretreatment tumor DNA samples were TCRβ immunosequenced. Matched biopsies came pretreatment and at week 13 for approximately 22 patients.

Trimming shortened V by 6 bases and J by 0 bases, and 12 bases separated the two germline ends. The germline V gene has CDR1 SGDLS and CDR2 YYNGEE. The CDR3 has 14 residues. Points from the study as a whole: Mutational load did not correlate with tumor T-cell fraction or clonality.

Clones were sequenced by immunoSEQ multiplex PCR, and TCRdb holds only the in-frame ones, with some missing. The sample lists roughly 6,000 clones, roughly a quarter occurring once. Described treatment: randomized to nivolumab then ipilimumab (arm A) or the reverse (arm B). Here the sequenced sample was tumor tissue (inferred from file names), taken from a patient given nivolumab and ipilimumab in sequence. The sequence came from a human donor with melanoma. The chain carries TRBV9 and TRBJ1-1; unclear D gene. CDR3 region: CASTTTGMNTEAFF. Written as DNA, the CDR3 is TGTGCCAGCACTACGACGGGGATGAACACTGAAGCTTTCTTT.